The rows below give T cell receptor beta chains drawn from one sample of a study of T cells after yellow fever vaccination. TCRdb re-analysed the 5' RACE reads in MiXCR, keeping a single row per CDR3 protein. The sample has approximately 510,000 distinct CDR3 sequences, 21% seen once. This material consisted of PBMCs, taken roughly 20 days after the first yellow fever vaccination. The receptor source for this set is a man aged 18 to 35 who received the YFV17D yellow fever vaccine. Each CDR3 is given with its conserved first and last residue. A D gene is named only where the DNA matches it firmly. Size is omitted from some rows. Given values are once, few, many or a class for expanded clones.

NA | few | 14 | TRBJ1-3 | TRBV20-1 | CSAADRRIGNTIYF | TGCAGTGCTGCGGACAGACGGATAGGAAACACCATATATTTT
NA | NA | 12 | TRBJ2-1 | TRBV20-1 | CSARDRGPEQFF | TGCAGTGCTAGAGATAGAGGTCCTGAGCAGTTCTTC
NA | few | 15 | TRBJ1-5 | TRBV3-1 | CASSQDPSSNQPQHF | TGTGCCAGCAGCCAAGATCCCTCCAGCAATCAGCCCCAGCATTTT
NA | NA | 18 | TRBJ2-5 | TRBV6-2/TRBV6-3 | CASSYSLKGTSYQETQYF | TGTGCCAGCAGTTACTCGCTTAAGGGGACTTCGTACCAAGAGACCCAGTACTTC
NA | NA | 16 | TRBJ1-1 | TRBV6-1 | CASKGQPAKVGAEAFF | TGTGCCAGCAAGGGCCAGCCTGCCAAGGTTGGCGCTGAAGCTTTCTTT
NA | NA | 19 | TRBJ2-7 | TRBV12-5 | CASGLVLRGVLLEPYEQYF | TGTGCTAGTGGTTTGGTCTTAAGGGGGGTTCTTCTGGAGCCCTACGAGCAGTACTTC
TRBD1 | NA | 15 | TRBJ2-3 | TRBV11-3 | CASSPGQGGDDTQYF | TGTGCCAGCAGCCCGGGACAGGGGGGCGACGATACGCAGTATTTT
NA | many | 11 | TRBJ2-1 | TRBV5-4 | CASSLLNEQFF | TGCGCCAGCAGCTTGCTCAATGAGCAGTTCTTC
NA | NA | 12 | TRBJ2-2 | TRBV5-4 | CASSLSVGELFF | TGTGCCAGCAGCTTGAGTGTCGGGGAGCTGTTTTTT
TRBD2 | many | 17 | TRBJ2-3 | TRBV4-3 | CASSQESGLAATDTQYF | TGCGCCAGCAGCCAAGAGTCGGGACTAGCGGCCACAGATACGCAGTATTTT
TRBD1 | few | 15 | TRBJ2-5 | TRBV5-1 | CASSWGDRGEETQYF | TGCGCCAGCAGCTGGGGGGACAGGGGTGAAGAGACCCAGTACTTC
NA | few | 14 | TRBJ2-5 | TRBV12-3/TRBV12-4 | CASSFRLGLETQYF | TGTGCCAGCAGTTTCAGACTGGGGTTAGAGACCCAGTACTTC
TRBD2 | NA | 17 | TRBJ2-3 | TRBV6-5 | CASSWGRLAGGSDTQYF | TGTGCCAGCAGTTGGGGAAGACTAGCGGGGGGGTCGGATACGCAGTATTTT
TRBD2 | few | 15 | TRBJ2-5 | TRBV12-3/TRBV12-4 | CASSFTSGGAETQYF | TGTGCCAGCAGTTTCACTAGCGGGGGGGCAGAGACCCAGTACTTC
NA | many | 13 | TRBJ2-3 | TRBV7-8 | CASNGGRTDTQYF | TGTGCCAGCAACGGGGGGCGCACAGATACGCAGTATTTT